This TCR beta chain was captured by sequencing in a study of shared clonotypes between healthy human individuals. Naive CD8 isolation took CD45RO-negative cells positively selected for CCR7 and excluded terminally differentiated effector memory CD45RA+ cells. Assay: immunoSEQ multiplex PCR; the TCRdb copy retains only in-frame clones and omits some. Here the sample spans roughly 2.1 million clones, roughly 91% being singletons. Trimming took 6 bases from V and 5 from J, leaving 8 bases between them. Germline lookup yields CDR1 MGHDK and CDR2 SYGVNS. The length of the CDR3 is 11 residues. The receptor was derived from a man between 18 and 29 years old in good health. Some clones in this sample may be carry-over from other donors' samples. The chain links TRBV25-1 to TRBJ2-7; no clear D gene. Sequenced material: naive CD8+ T cells from PBMCs. CDR3 region: CASRMGHEQYF. In DNA, the CDR3 is TGTGCCAGCAGGATGGGTCACGAGCAGTACTTC.